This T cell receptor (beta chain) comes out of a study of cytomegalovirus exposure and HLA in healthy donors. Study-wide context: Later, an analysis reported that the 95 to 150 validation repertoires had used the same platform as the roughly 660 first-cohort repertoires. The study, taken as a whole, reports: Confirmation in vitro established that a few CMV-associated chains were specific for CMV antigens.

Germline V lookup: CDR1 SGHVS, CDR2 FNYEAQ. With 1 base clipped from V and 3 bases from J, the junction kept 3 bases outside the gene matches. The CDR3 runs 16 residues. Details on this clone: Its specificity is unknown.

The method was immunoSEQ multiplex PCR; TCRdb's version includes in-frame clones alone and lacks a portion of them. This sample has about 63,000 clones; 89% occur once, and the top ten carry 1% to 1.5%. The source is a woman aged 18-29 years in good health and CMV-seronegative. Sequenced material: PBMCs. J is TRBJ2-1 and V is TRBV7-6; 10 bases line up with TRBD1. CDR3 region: CASSLVGTGDYNEQFF. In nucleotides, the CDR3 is TGTGCCAGCAGCTTAGTTGGGACAGGGGACTACAATGAGCAGTTCTTC.